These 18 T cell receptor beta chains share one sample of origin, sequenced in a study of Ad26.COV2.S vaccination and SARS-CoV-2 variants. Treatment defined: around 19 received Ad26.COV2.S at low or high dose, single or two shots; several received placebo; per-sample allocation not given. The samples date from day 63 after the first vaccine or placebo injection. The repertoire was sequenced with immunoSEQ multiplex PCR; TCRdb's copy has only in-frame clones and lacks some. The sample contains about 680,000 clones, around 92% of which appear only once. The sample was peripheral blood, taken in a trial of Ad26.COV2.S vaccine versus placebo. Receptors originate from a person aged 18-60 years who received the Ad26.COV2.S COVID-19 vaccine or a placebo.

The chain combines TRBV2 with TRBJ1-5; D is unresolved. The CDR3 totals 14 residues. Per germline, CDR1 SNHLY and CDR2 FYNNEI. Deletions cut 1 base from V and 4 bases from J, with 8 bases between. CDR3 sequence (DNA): TGTGCCAGCAGTGAAGTGCAGCCAAATCAGCCCCAGCATTTT. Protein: CASSEVQPNQPQHF.

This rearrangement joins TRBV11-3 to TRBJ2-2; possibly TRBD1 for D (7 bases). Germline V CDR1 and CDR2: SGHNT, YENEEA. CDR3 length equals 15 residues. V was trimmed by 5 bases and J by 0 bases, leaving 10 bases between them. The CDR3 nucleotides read TGTGCCAGCAGCCGCGGGACAGCGAACACCGGGGAGCTGTTTTTT. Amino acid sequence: CASSRGTANTGELFF. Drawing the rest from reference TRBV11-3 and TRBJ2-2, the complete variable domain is EAGVVQSPRYKIIEKKQPVAFWCNPISGHNTLYWYLQNLGQGPELLIRYENEEAVDDSQLPKDRFSAERLKGVDSTLKIQPAELGDSAVYLCASSRGTANTGELFFGEGSRLTVL.

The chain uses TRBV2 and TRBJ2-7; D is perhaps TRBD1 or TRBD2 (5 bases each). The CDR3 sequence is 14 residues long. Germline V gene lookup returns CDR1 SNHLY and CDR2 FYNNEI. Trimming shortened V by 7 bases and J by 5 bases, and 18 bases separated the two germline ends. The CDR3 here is CASTQEAGPNEQYF. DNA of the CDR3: TGTGCCAGCACCCAGGAGGCAGGGCCCAACGAGCAGTACTTC.

The CDR3 bases are TGTGCTAGTGGTTTGGACGACAGGTTGTTCACCGGGGAGCTGTTTTTT. Its protein product is CASGLDDRLFTGELFF. The chain combines TRBV12-5 with TRBJ2-2, with a possible D match to TRBD1 (6 bases). Germline V lookup: CDR1 LGHNT, CDR2 FRNRAP. CDR3 size: 16 residues. V dropped 1 base and J dropped 4 bases, with 13 bases sitting between them.

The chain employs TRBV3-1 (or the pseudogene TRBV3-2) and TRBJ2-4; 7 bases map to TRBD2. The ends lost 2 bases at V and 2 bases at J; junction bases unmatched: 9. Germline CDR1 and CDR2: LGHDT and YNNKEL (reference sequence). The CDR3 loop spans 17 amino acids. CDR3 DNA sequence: TGTGCCAGCAGCCAATCGGGGACTACCCTAACCAAAAACATTCAGTACTTC. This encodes CASSQSGTTLTKNIQYF.

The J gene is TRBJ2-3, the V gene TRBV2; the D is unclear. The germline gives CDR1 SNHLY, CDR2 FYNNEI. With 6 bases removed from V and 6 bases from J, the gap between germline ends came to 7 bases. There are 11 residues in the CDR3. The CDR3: CASRQVDTQYF. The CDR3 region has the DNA TGTGCCAGCAGGCAAGTGGATACGCAGTATTTT.

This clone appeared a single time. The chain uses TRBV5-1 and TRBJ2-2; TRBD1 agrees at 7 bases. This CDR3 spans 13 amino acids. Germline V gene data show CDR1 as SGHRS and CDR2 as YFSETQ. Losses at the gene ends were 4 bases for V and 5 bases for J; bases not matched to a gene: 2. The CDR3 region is CASSLTGTGELFF. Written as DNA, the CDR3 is TGCGCCAGCAGCCTGACAGGGACCGGGGAGCTGTTTTTT.

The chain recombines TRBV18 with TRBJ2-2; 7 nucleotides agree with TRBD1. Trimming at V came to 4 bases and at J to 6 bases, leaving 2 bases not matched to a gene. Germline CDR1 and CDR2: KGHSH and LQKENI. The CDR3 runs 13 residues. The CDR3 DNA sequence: TGTGCCAGCTCACAACAGGGGTCCGGGGAGCTGTTTTTT. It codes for CASSQQGSGELFF.

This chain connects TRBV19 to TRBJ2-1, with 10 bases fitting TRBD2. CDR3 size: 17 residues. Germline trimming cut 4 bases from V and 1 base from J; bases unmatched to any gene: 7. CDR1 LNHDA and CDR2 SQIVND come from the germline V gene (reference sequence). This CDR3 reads CASSTRTSGTSYNEQFF. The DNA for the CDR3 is TGTGCCAGTAGTACCCGGACTAGCGGTACTTCCTACAATGAGCAGTTCTTC.

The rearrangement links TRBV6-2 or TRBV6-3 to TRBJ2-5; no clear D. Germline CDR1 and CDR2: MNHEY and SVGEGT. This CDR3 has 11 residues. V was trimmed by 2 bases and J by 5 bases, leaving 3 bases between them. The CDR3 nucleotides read TGTGCCAGCAGTTACGCGGAGACCCAGTACTTC. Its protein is CASSYAETQYF.

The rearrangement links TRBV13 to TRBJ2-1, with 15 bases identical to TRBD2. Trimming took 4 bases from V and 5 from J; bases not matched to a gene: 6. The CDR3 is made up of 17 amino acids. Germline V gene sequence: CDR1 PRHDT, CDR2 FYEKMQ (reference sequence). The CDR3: CASSSGTSGGLNNEQFF. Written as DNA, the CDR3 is TGTGCCAGCAGCTCCGGGACTAGCGGGGGGCTCAACAATGAGCAGTTCTTC.

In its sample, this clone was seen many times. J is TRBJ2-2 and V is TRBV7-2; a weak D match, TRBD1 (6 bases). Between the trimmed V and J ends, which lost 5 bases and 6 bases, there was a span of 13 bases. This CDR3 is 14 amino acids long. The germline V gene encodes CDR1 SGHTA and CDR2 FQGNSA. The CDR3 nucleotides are TGTGCCAGCAGCCCTGACAGGCGTGCCGGGGAGCTGTTTTTT. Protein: CASSPDRRAGELFF.

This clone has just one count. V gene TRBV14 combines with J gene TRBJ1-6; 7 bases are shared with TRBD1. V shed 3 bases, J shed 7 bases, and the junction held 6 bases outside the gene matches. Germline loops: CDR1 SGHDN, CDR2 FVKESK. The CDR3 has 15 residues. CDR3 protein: CASSQTGTENSPLHF. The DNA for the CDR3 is TGTGCCAGCAGCCAGACCGGGACAGAAAATTCACCCCTCCACTTT.

This CDR3 is CASSFRRAGELFF. CDR3 bases: TGTGCCAGCAGCTTCCGGAGGGCCGGGGAGCTGTTTTTT. The rearrangement uses TRBV3-1 (or the pseudogene TRBV3-2) and TRBJ2-2; tentative D call: TRBD2 (6 bases). The germline V gene has CDR1 LGHDT and CDR2 YNNKEL (reference sequence). The V end lost 5 bases, the J end lost 6 bases, and 10 bases lay between the germline ends. The CDR3 is 13 residues long.

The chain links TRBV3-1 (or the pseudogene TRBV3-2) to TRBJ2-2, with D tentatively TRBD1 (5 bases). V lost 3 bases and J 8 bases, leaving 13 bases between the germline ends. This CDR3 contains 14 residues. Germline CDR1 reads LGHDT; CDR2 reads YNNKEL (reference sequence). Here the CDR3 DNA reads TGTGCCAGCAGCCAGACAGTGGGTGGAGGGGAGCTGTTTTTT. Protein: CASSQTVGGGELFF.

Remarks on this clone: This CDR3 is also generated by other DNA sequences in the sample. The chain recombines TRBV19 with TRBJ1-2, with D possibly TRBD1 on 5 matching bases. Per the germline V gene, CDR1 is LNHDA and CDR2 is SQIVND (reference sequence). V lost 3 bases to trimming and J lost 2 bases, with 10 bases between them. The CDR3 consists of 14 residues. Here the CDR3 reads CASSIRGSNYGYTF. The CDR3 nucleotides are TGTGCCAGTAGTATCCGGGGCTCGAACTATGGCTACACCTTC.

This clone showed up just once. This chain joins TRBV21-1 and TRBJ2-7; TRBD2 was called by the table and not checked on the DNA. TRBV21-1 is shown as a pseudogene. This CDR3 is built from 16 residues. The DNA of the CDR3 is TGTGCCAGCAGCACTAGGGACCACCCGGAGGGCCTCGAGCAGTACTTC. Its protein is CASSTRDHPEGLEQYF.

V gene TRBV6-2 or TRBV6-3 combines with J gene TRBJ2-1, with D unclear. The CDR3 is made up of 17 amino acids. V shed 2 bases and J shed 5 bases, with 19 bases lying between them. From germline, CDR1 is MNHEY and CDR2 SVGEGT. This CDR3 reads CASSYTGGRRQNNEQFF. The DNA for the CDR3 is TGTGCCAGCAGTTACACCGGTGGGCGGCGTCAGAACAATGAGCAGTTCTTC.